The next 18 T cell receptor beta chains were all read from a single sample in a study of human T cells and chemical hapten exposure. TCRdb recomputed calls from the RACE reads with MiXCR, one row per CDR3 protein. The table lists 200,000 to 300,000 distinct CDR3 sequences, roughly 8.9% of them singletons. Documented time point: pre-sensitization, week 0. Regarding treatment: therapeutic diphenylcyclopropenone sensitization with weekly scalp DPC. The source material was whole blood, sampled in connection with sensitization to the hapten diphenylcyclopropenone (DPC). The source of these receptors is a woman aged 40-49 years with alopecia areata. Some clones in this sample may be carry-over from other donors' samples.

This clonotype was counted only a few times. The rearrangement uses TRBV27 and TRBJ1-3; D may be TRBD1 (5 bases). V lost 4 bases to trimming and J lost 9 bases, with 13 bases between them. This CDR3 contains 13 residues. In germline, CDR1 is MNHEY, CDR2 SMNVEV (reference sequence). CDR3 sequence (DNA): TGTGCCAGCAGTTCCGACAGCTTCAGCACCATATATTTT. This sequence encodes CASSSDSFSTIYF.

This clonotype has ten or more counts. J is TRBJ2-7 and V is TRBV7-9; 11 nucleotides align to TRBD1. V trimming: 3 bases; J trimming: 3 bases; junction bases outside the gene matches: 13. CDR1 SEHNR and CDR2 FQNEAQ come from the germline V gene (reference sequence). The CDR3 spans 18 residues. CDR3 nucleotides: TGTGCCAGCAGCTTCCCCGATTCGGGACAGGGGGTCAGCTACGAGCAGTACTTC. Translation: CASSFPDSGQGVSYEQYF.

The V gene is TRBV29-1, the J gene TRBJ2-3; maybe TRBD2 (6 bases). Trimming removed 5 bases at V and 2 bases at J, with 11 bases between. The CDR3 contains 13 residues. Germline V gives CDR1 SQVTM, CDR2 ANQGSEA. CDR3 region: CSVRAGLTDTQYF. The CDR3 DNA follows: TGCAGCGTTCGAGCGGGCCTCACAGATACGCAGTATTTT.

The gene calls are TRBV29-1 and TRBJ2-7, with a possible D match to TRBD2 (6 bases). Looked up from germline, CDR1 is SQVTM and CDR2 is ANQGSEA. The CDR3 has 12 amino acids. Trimming stripped 6 bases from V and 6 bases from J, with 15 bases between. As DNA, the CDR3 is TGCAGCGTCCGCGGGGCGGTATCCGAGCAGTACTTC. This sequence encodes CSVRGAVSEQYF.

This clonotype was detected many times. This chain links TRBV7-9 with TRBJ1-1; no clear D gene. V was shortened by 5 bases and J by 0 bases, with 7 bases between the two germline ends. The CDR3 has 13 residues. Germline CDR1 is SEHNR and CDR2 is FQNEAQ (reference sequence). CDR3 bases: TGTGCCAGCAGCCGGATTTTGAACACTGAAGCTTTCTTT. Protein sequence: CASSRILNTEAFF.

The chain employs TRBV5-6 and TRBJ2-7, with TRBD1 as a possible D gene (5 bases). The V end was cut by 1 base, the J end by 4 bases, with 15 bases between. CDR1 and CDR2 (germline): SGHDT, YYEEEE. The CDR3 totals 15 residues. The CDR3 is CASSLSPGKQYEQYF. CDR3 nucleotide sequence: TGTGCCAGCAGCTTGTCGCCAGGGAAACAGTACGAGCAGTACTTC.

The chain has TRBV27 and TRBJ1-2; D remains unclear. CDR1 is MNHEY and CDR2 is SMNVEV in the germline V gene (reference sequence). This CDR3 contains 14 residues. V lost 0 bases and J lost 8, with 13 bases in between. The CDR3 loop reads CASSLSSQPAGYTF. As DNA, the CDR3 is TGTGCCAGCAGTTTATCGTCGCAGCCGGCAGGCTACACCTTC.

This clonotype was counted between two and nine times. The chain joins TRBV28 to TRBJ2-7; D possibly uses TRBD1 or TRBD2 (5 bases each). The CDR3 spans 13 residues. V was shortened by 6 bases and J by 7 bases, with 16 bases between the two germline ends. Germline V gene data show CDR1 as MDHEN and CDR2 as SYDVKM. The CDR3: CASSWDGGKEQYF. The CDR3, as DNA: TGTGCCAGCAGCTGGGACGGAGGCAAGGAGCAGTACTTC.

This clonotype was seen a few times. The gene calls are TRBV7-2 and TRBJ2-1; D unclear. CDR3 length: 13 amino acids. Germline loops: CDR1 SGHTA, CDR2 FQGNSA. The V and J ends lost 2 bases and 4 bases respectively, with 6 bases between them. This chain's CDR3 is CASSLFQYNEQFF. In DNA, the CDR3 is TGTGCCAGCAGCTTATTCCAGTACAATGAGCAGTTCTTC.

The V and J genes are TRBV28 and TRBJ2-7; no reliable D call. The CDR3 spans 15 residues. Germline-derived CDR1 and CDR2 are MDHEN and SYDVKM. Deletions cut 6 bases from V and 2 bases from J, with 17 bases between. CDR3: CASRPTRPGAYEQYF. The CDR3 nucleotides read TGTGCCAGCAGGCCAACCCGACCCGGAGCCTACGAGCAGTACTTC.

In this sample, this clonotype turned up many times. This rearrangement joins TRBV12-3 or TRBV12-4 to TRBJ1-1; 8 nucleotides agree with TRBD1. This CDR3 comprises 14 residues. The ends lost 4 bases at V and 3 bases at J; junction bases unmatched: 4. This CDR3 reads CASSSQGADTEAFF. The CDR3 nucleotides read TGTGCCAGCAGTTCTCAGGGGGCGGACACTGAAGCTTTCTTT.

This clonotype was counted only a few times. J is TRBJ2-3 and V is TRBV6-5; D gene unclear. The CDR3 has 11 amino acids. The germline gives CDR1 MNHEY, CDR2 SVGAGI. The ends were cut back, 7 bases at V and 4 bases at J, with 6 bases in the middle. DNA for the CDR3: TGTGCCAGCAAAAGATCAGATACGCAGTATTTT. Its protein product is CASKRSDTQYF.

This rearrangement joins TRBV28 to TRBJ2-7; a weak D match, TRBD2 (5 bases). Germline V gives CDR1 MDHEN, CDR2 SYDVKM. Trimming left V 3 bases short and J 7 bases short, with 16 bases between. The CDR3 is 14 residues long. The CDR3 sequence: CASSFREGLWEQYF. CDR3 coding DNA: TGTGCCAGCAGTTTTCGAGAGGGCCTTTGGGAGCAGTACTTC.

The chain links TRBV6-6 to TRBJ1-2, with a weak D call TRBD1 (6 bases). The CDR3 length is 13 residues. Trimming pared 5 bases from V and 2 bases from J, leaving 9 bases between. Germline V CDR1 and CDR2: MNHNY, SVGAGI (reference sequence). The CDR3 here is CASSPGVNYGYTF. The CDR3 coding sequence is TGTGCCAGCAGTCCAGGGGTAAACTATGGCTACACCTTC.

This clonotype was detected only a few times. The genes are TRBV5-4 and TRBJ2-1; 12 bases align to TRBD2. After removal of 4 bases from V and 0 bases from J, the junction contained 5 bases not matched to a gene. Looked up from germline, CDR1 is SGHNT and CDR2 is YYREEE (reference sequence). The CDR3 contains 17 residues. The CDR3 nucleotides read TGTGCCAGCAGCCAAGGACTAGCGGGGAGCTCCTACAATGAGCAGTTCTTC. Translation gives CASSQGLAGSSYNEQFF.

J is TRBJ2-7 and V is TRBV7-2, with 9 bases lining up with TRBD1. CDR3 size: 14 residues. Germline trimming cut 5 bases from V and 5 bases from J; bases unmatched to any gene: 7. Germline V gives CDR1 SGHTA, CDR2 FQGNSA. The CDR3 DNA reads as TGTGCCAGCAGCGGATTGGACAGGGGACACGAGCAGTACTTC. Translated, it gives CASSGLDRGHEQYF. The variable domain in full, completed from reference TRBV7-2 and TRBJ2-7, reads GAGVSQSPSNKVTEKGKDVELRCDPISGHTALYWYRQSLGQGLEFLIYFQGNSAPDKSGLPSDRFSAERTGGSVSTLTIQRTQQEDSAVYLCASSGLDRGHEQYFGPGTRLTVT.

This clonotype was counted many times. The chain carries TRBV11-2 and TRBJ2-3; 11 bases fit TRBD2. CDR1 and CDR2 (germline): SGHAT, FQNNGV. V gave up 5 bases and J gave up 1 base; unmatched junction bases: 2. The CDR3 extends over 15 amino acids. CDR3 DNA: TGTGCCAGCAGCGCGGGACTAGCGGGCACAGATACGCAGTATTTT. Translating it yields CASSAGLAGTDTQYF.

This clonotype was picked up a small number of times. The rearrangement links TRBV28 to TRBJ1-5, with 8 nucleotides matching TRBD1. The CDR3 runs 14 residues. Germline CDR1 reads MDHEN; CDR2 reads SYDVKM. V gave up 6 bases and J gave up 4 bases; unmatched junction bases: 5. CDR3 protein: CASSRDRGNQPQHF. CDR3 DNA: TGTGCCAGCAGCCGAGACAGGGGAAATCAGCCCCAGCATTTT.